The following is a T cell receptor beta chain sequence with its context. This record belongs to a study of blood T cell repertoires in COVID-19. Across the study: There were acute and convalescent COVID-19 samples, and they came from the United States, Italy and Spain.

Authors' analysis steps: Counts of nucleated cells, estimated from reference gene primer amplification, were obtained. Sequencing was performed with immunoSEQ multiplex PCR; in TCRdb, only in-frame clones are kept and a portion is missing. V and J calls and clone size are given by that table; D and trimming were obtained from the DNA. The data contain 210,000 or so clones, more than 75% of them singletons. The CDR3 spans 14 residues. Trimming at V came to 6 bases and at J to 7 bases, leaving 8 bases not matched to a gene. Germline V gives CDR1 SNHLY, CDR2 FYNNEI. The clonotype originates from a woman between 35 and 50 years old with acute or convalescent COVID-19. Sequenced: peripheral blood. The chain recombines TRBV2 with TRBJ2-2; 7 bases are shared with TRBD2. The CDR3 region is CASSDRLAGGELFF. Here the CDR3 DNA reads TGTGCCAGCAGCGACCGACTAGCCGGCGGGGAGCTGTTTTTT.